These 5 T cell receptor beta chains originate from one sample sequenced in a study of long-term antiretroviral therapy in people with HIV. The immunoSEQ assay was v3.0, run at survey level. Here immunoSEQ multiplex PCR was the method, and the copy in TCRdb shows in-frame clones only, minus some. Among fewer than 25,000 clones listed, approximately 83% were seen once. The specimen was unsorted PBMCs, collected 1.2 years after starting antiretroviral therapy. Receptors originate from a man over 45 with HIV.

The chain carries TRBV7-9 and TRBJ2-6, with D possibly matching TRBD2 (6 bases). This CDR3 region has 15 residues. V lost 3 bases and J lost 1, with 7 bases in between. Germline CDR1 reads SEHNR; CDR2 reads FQNEAQ (reference sequence). The CDR3 here is CASSFGGSGANVLTF. DNA of the CDR3: TGTGCCAGCAGCTTCGGGGGTTCTGGGGCCAACGTCCTGACTTTC.

This rearrangement joins TRBV10-3 to TRBJ2-1, with 9 bases aligning to TRBD2. The V segment lost 0 bases and the J segment 2 bases; nucleotides outside the gene matches: 5. CDR1 and CDR2 from the germline V gene are ENHRY and SYGVKD. The CDR3 contains 17 residues. CDR3 nucleotide sequence: TGTGCCATCAGTGAGTCGAACCGCGGGGGGGCCTACAATGAGCAGTTCTTC. Translated: CAISESNRGGAYNEQFF.

The CDR3 nucleotides read TGCGCCAGCAGCGCGGTATTTGGGGACTATGGCTACACCTTC. It is translated as CASSAVFGDYGYTF. The chain uses TRBV5-1 and TRBJ1-2, with unresolved D. V was trimmed by 4 bases and J by 3 bases, leaving 13 bases between them. Germline lookup yields CDR1 SGHRS and CDR2 YFSETQ. The CDR3 has 14 amino acids.

The rearrangement uses TRBV5-6 and TRBJ2-7; D ambiguous. CDR3 length: 12 residues. Germline loops: CDR1 SGHDT, CDR2 YYEEEE. V lost 1 base and J lost 3, with 5 bases in between. In DNA form, the CDR3 reads TGTGCCAGCAGCTTGAATTTCTACGAGCAGTACTTC. This codes for CASSLNFYEQYF.

This clone was detected once. The chain uses TRBV6-1 and TRBJ2-2; no reliable D call. CDR3 length: 15 residues. V lost 6 bases, J lost 7 bases, and 18 bases lay in between. The germline gives CDR1 MNHNS, CDR2 SASEGT. The CDR3 nucleotides are TGTGCCAGCAGCGATGCCCAGCGTTTGGGCGGGGAGCTGTTTTTT. It codes for CASSDAQRLGGELFF.